A single sample gave rise to the 21 T cell receptor beta chains below, sequenced in a study of neurological immune-mediated disorders. TCRdb independently ran MiXCR on the 5' RACE reads; one entry per CDR3 protein. Here the sample spans roughly 74,000 distinct CDR3 sequences, 5.2% being singletons. The specimen sequenced was PBMCs. The source is a man aged 18 to 29 with multiple sclerosis.

This clonotype has at least ten counts. CDR3 bases: TGTGCCAGCAGTCGACAGGGGAGCACTGAAGCTTTCTTT. Translation: CASSRQGSTEAFF. The V gene is TRBV6-5, the J gene TRBJ1-1, with 8 bases that match TRBD1. This CDR3 has 13 residues. Germline V gives CDR1 MNHEY, CDR2 SVGAGI. The trim removed 5 bases at V and 4 bases at J, leaving 3 bases unmatched.

This clonotype was recorded at least ten times. The chain joins TRBV5-6 to TRBJ2-3; 14 bases are a match to TRBD2. V was clipped by 4 bases and J by 2 bases; unmatched bases: 6. There are 17 residues in the CDR3. Germline assignment: CDR1 SGHDT and CDR2 YYEEEE. The CDR3 DNA sequence: TGTGCCAGCAGCCCCGGACTAGCGGGAGGCCCCACAGATACGCAGTATTTT. Residues: CASSPGLAGGPTDTQYF. Full variable domain (outside the CDR3, taken from reference TRBV5-6 and TRBJ2-3): DAGVTQSPTHLIKTRGQQVTLRCSPKSGHDTVSWYQQALGQGPQFIFQYYEEEERQRGNFPDRFSGHQFPNYSSELNVNALLLGDSALYLCASSPGLAGGPTDTQYFGPGTRLTVL.

This clonotype was recorded many times. J is TRBJ2-4 and V is TRBV20-1, with TRBD1 identical over 10 bases. CDR3 length: 13 residues. Unmatched junction bases numbered 9, after V lost 8 bases and J lost 8 bases. Germline-derived CDR1 and CDR2 are DFQATT and SNEGSKA (reference sequence). Here the CDR3 reads CSPQGDRGHIQYF. The DNA of the CDR3 is TGCAGTCCCCAGGGGGACAGGGGACACATTCAGTACTTC.

In its sample, this clonotype was seen many times. The chain is built from TRBV6-5 and TRBJ1-2; D gene uncertain. Trimming removed 7 bases from V and 8 bases from J, with 11 bases in between. The germline gives CDR1 MNHEY, CDR2 SVGAGI. This CDR3 region has 11 residues. CDR3 region: CASIRLFGYTF. DNA of the CDR3: TGTGCCAGCATAAGGTTATTCGGCTACACCTTC.

The table lists this clonotype with many counts. The chain employs TRBV12-3 or TRBV12-4 and TRBJ2-2; 12 nucleotides match TRBD2. CDR3 length equals 17 residues. V trimming: 7 bases; J trimming: 0 bases; junction bases outside the gene matches: 6. Here the CDR3 DNA reads TGTGCCAGCACCCTGACTAGCGGGGGAGCGAACACCGGGGAGCTGTTTTTT. It translates to CASTLTSGGANTGELFF.

There are many counts of this clonotype. The chain links TRBV12-3 or TRBV12-4 to TRBJ1-6, with unresolved D. The CDR3 consists of 15 residues. The V end lost 5 bases, the J end lost 6 bases, and 14 bases lay between the germline ends. Written as DNA, the CDR3 is TGTGCCAGCAGTCTTTCCGGGGAGGGTAATTCACCCCTCCACTTT. It translates to CASSLSGEGNSPLHF.

This clonotype was found many times. V gene TRBV5-1 combines with J gene TRBJ2-5, with 7 bases identical to TRBD1. With 4 bases clipped from V and 2 bases from J, the junction kept 5 bases outside the gene matches. The CDR3 extends over 14 amino acids. Germline lookup yields CDR1 SGHRS and CDR2 YFSETQ. In nucleotides, the CDR3 is TGCGCCAGCAGCCGGGGACAGTATCAAGAGACCCAGTACTTC. Translated: CASSRGQYQETQYF.

This clonotype showed up many times. This chain joins TRBV5-1 and TRBJ2-1; D remains unclear. The CDR3 runs 14 residues. The V gene lost 4 bases and the J gene lost 5 bases, with 13 bases spanning the gap. Germline V CDR1 and CDR2: SGHRS, YFSETQ. The CDR3 nucleotides are TGCGCCAGCAGCAGATACCTAGGCCACAATGAGCAGTTCTTC. It is translated as CASSRYLGHNEQFF.

Many counts were recorded for this clonotype. The gene calls are TRBV5-1 and TRBJ2-2, with D perhaps TRBD1 (6 bases). This CDR3 region has 16 residues. Trimming took off 5 bases at V and 6 bases at J, with 20 bases between the two ends. Germline CDR1 reads SGHRS; CDR2 reads YFSETQ. For the CDR3, the DNA is TGCGCCAGCAGAGGGGGTTCTACGACAACACCCGGGGAGCTGTTTTTT. Its translation is CASRGGSTTTPGELFF.

This clonotype was seen at least ten times. This rearrangement joins TRBV25-1 to TRBJ1-4, with no clear D. The CDR3 totals 13 residues. V was clipped by 3 bases and J by 4 bases, with 6 bases between them. The V gene's germline CDR1 is MGHDK and CDR2 SYGVNS. CDR3 coding DNA: TGTGCCAGCAGTGAGGGATATAATGAAAAACTGTTTTTT. Its translation is CASSEGYNEKLFF.

This clonotype appeared many times. The genes are TRBV6-5 and TRBJ1-1, with 7 bases matching TRBD1. V lost 6 bases to trimming and J lost 1 base; unmatched junction nucleotides: 5. Germline lookup yields CDR1 MNHEY and CDR2 SVGAGI. The CDR3 spans 14 residues. The CDR3 DNA reads TGTGCCAGCAGACCCGGGACAGCGAACACTGAAGCTTTCTTT. Translating gives CASRPGTANTEAFF.

Ten or more counts support this clonotype. The rearrangement uses TRBV5-1 and TRBJ2-1, with unresolved D. The germline V gene encodes CDR1 SGHRS and CDR2 YFSETQ. The CDR3 has 16 amino acids. Between the trimmed V and J ends, which lost 0 bases and 0 bases, there was a span of 10 bases. CDR3 coding DNA: TGCGCCAGCAGCTTGGGTCAGGTTAGCTCCTACAATGAGCAGTTCTTC. It specifies CASSLGQVSSYNEQFF.

This clonotype came up many times. V is TRBV30 and J is TRBJ2-3; D is unresolved. This CDR3 contains 14 residues. Trimming cost V 2 bases and J 2 bases, with 11 bases left between them. Germline lookup yields CDR1 GTSNPN and CDR2 SVGIG (reference sequence). CDR3 nucleotide sequence: TGTGCCTGGAGTACCATAGGGTTCACAGATACGCAGTATTTT. As protein: CAWSTIGFTDTQYF.

J is TRBJ2-1 and V is TRBV6-2 or TRBV6-3, with D possibly matching TRBD2 (6 bases). The V end lost 7 bases, the J end lost 8 bases, and 15 bases lay between the germline ends. The germline V gene has CDR1 MNHEY and CDR2 SVGEGT. The CDR3 totals 13 residues. The CDR3 DNA is TGTGCCAGCACCGGGCGGGGATCCCATGAGCAGTTCTTC. Translation gives CASTGRGSHEQFF.

As regards this clonotype: This may arise from a read error, as a much more abundant clone is one base away. The V gene is TRBV20-1, the J gene TRBJ2-7, with D maybe TRBD2 (6 bases). The CDR3 is 12 amino acids. From germline, CDR1 is DFQATT and CDR2 SNEGSKA (reference sequence). Trimming removed 4 bases at V and 5 bases at J, with 12 bases between. DNA of the CDR3: TGCAGTGCTACTCGAACGGGGGACGAGCAGTACTTC. It translates to CSATRTGDEQYF.

This clonotype was recorded many times. V usage is TRBV5-1 and J usage is TRBJ2-2; possible D gene TRBD2, 6 bases. The germline CDR1 and CDR2 sequences are SGHRS and YFSETQ. The germline V and J ends were trimmed by 5 bases and 3 bases, with 20 bases remaining between them. The CDR3 spans 17 residues. CDR3 DNA: TGCGCCAGCAGAACCCCTTTTGGGCGGGGTGACACCGGGGAGCTGTTTTTT. Its translation: CASRTPFGRGDTGELFF.

This clonotype was detected ten times or more. The chain combines TRBV11-2 with TRBJ2-1; 7 bases match TRBD1. CDR3 length equals 17 residues. Trimming removed 5 bases from V and 3 bases from J; junction bases left unmatched: 13. Germline V lookup: CDR1 SGHAT, CDR2 FQNNGV. The CDR3 region has the DNA TGTGCCAGCAGCCCGAGACAGACAGGGAACTTCTACAATGAGCAGTTCTTC. Translation gives CASSPRQTGNFYNEQFF. The variable domain in full, with the rest retrieved from reference TRBV11-2 and TRBJ2-1, is EAGVAQSPRYKIIEKRQSVAFWCNPISGHATLYWYQQILGQGPKLLIQFQNNGVVDDSQLPKDRFSAERLKGVDSTLKIQPAKLEDSAVYLCASSPRQTGNFYNEQFFGPGTRLTVL.

With regard to this clonotype: One end of the junction varies from germline; a read error may be responsible. The genes are TRBV27 and TRBJ2-7, with 12 bases lining up with TRBD2. Germline V lookup: CDR1 MNHEY, CDR2 SMNVEV (reference sequence). The CDR3 consists of 16 residues. The CDR3 reads CASSPGLAGPHYDQYF. As DNA, the CDR3 is TGTGCCAGCAGTCCGGGACTAGCGGGCCCACACTACGATCAGTACTTC.

The sample holds many counts of this clonotype. The genes are TRBV20-1 and TRBJ2-7, with 7 nucleotides matching TRBD1. V shed 4 bases and J 5 bases; nucleotides not matched to a gene: 5. The CDR3 contains 12 residues. CDR1 DFQATT and CDR2 SNEGSKA come from the germline V gene (reference sequence). The CDR3 loop is CSATDRVHEQYF. The CDR3 nucleotides read TGCAGTGCTACCGACAGGGTCCACGAGCAGTACTTC.

In this sample, this clonotype turned up a few times. A read error is possible here, since a much larger clone lies one base away. V is TRBV7-3 and J is TRBJ2-3; TRBD1 aligns across 8 bases. The CDR3 runs to 13 residues. Germline V gene sequence: CDR1 SGHTA, CDR2 FQGTGA. CDR3: CVSSLTGGYTQYF. CDR3 bases: TGTGTCAGCAGCTTAACAGGGGGATATACGCAGTATTTT.

This clonotype was picked up many times. The junction departs from the called germline gene at one end, perhaps through a read error. The CDR3 region is CASSFGQGARETQYF. CDR3 coding DNA: TGTGCTAGCAGCTTCGGCCAGGGGGCACGGGAGACCCAGTACTTC. The chain links TRBV7-7 to TRBJ2-5; 8 bases map to TRBD1. The CDR3 is 15 amino acids. Looked up from germline, CDR1 is SSHAT and CDR2 is FNYEAQ (reference sequence). The full variable domain, completed using reference TRBV7-7 and TRBJ2-5, is GAGVSQSPRYKVTKRGQDVTLRCDPISSHATLYWYQQALGQGPEFLTYFNYEAQPDKSGLPSDRFSAERPEGSISTLTIQRTEQRDSAMYRCASSFGQGARETQYFGPGTRLLVL.